These 10 T cell receptor beta chains share one sample of origin, sequenced in a study of T cell responses to AZD1222 COVID-19 vaccine. Measured with immunoSEQ multiplex PCR; TCRdb has only the in-frame clones, and not every one. Of 95,000 to 100,000 clones listed, 87% are singletons. The specimen comprised peripheral blood, sampled on day 0 of AZD1222 vaccination. These receptors originate from an adult in good health.

The genes are TRBV19 and TRBJ2-2; 9 bases align to TRBD2. This CDR3 spans 17 amino acids. The germline V gene encodes CDR1 LNHDA and CDR2 SQIVND (reference sequence). V gave up 7 bases and J gave up 7 bases; unmatched junction bases: 16. The CDR3 nucleotides read TGTGCCAGTACTCTCACGGGCGGGAGGGCCGTTGGCGGGGAGCTGTTTTTT. Its protein is CASTLTGGRAVGGELFF.

The chain uses TRBV10-2 and TRBJ1-5; a weak D match, TRBD1 (6 bases). V dropped 10 bases and J dropped 6 bases, with 19 bases sitting between them. CDR1 and CDR2 from the germline V gene are WSHSY and SAAADI. The CDR3 runs to 14 residues. CDR3 protein: CATSLGGGGQPQHF. The CDR3 DNA sequence: TGCGCCACCTCCCTCGGGGGCGGTGGTCAGCCCCAGCATTTT.

This clone has ten or more counts. The chain has TRBV28 and TRBJ1-1; TRBD1 might be the D (6 bases). The germline gives CDR1 MDHEN, CDR2 SYDVKM. V was clipped by 3 bases and J by 1 base, with 12 bases between them. The CDR3 length is 15 residues. Here the CDR3 reads CASSLYGQSNTEAFF. In DNA form, the CDR3 reads TGTGCCAGCAGTTTGTACGGACAGTCGAACACTGAAGCTTTCTTT.

The chain couples TRBV7-9 to TRBJ2-1; TRBD2 aligns across 13 bases. This CDR3 is built from 15 residues. J lost 7 bases, V lost 3 bases, and 3 bases had no gene match. Germline V gene data show CDR1 as SEHNR and CDR2 as FQNEAQ (reference sequence). CDR3: CASSFRTSGRNEQFF. The CDR3 DNA is TGTGCCAGCAGCTTCAGGACTAGCGGGAGAAATGAGCAGTTCTTC.

This sequence joins TRBV7-9 and TRBJ2-7; D is uncertain. Trimming took off 5 bases at V and 4 bases at J, with 12 bases between the two ends. CDR1 and CDR2 (germline): SEHNR, FQNEAQ (reference sequence). The CDR3 consists of 13 residues. The CDR3 is CASSVGGLYEQYF. The DNA for the CDR3 is TGTGCCAGCAGCGTAGGTGGGTTATACGAGCAGTACTTC.

This clone was detected only once. The genes are TRBV24-1 and TRBJ1-1; D gene unclear. Trimming took 4 bases from V and 3 from J, leaving 5 bases between them. The CDR3 has 12 amino acids. Germline V gene lookup returns CDR1 KGHDR and CDR2 SFDVKD. The CDR3 protein is CATSDGYTEAFF. The CDR3 coding sequence is TGTGCCACCAGTGACGGGTACACTGAAGCTTTCTTT.

This clone occurred once. V is TRBV6-4 and J is TRBJ2-1; tentative D call: TRBD2 (6 bases). With 0 bases removed from V and 3 bases from J, the gap between germline ends came to 12 bases. The germline gives CDR1 MRHNA, CDR2 SNTAGT. The CDR3 sequence is 16 residues long. This chain's CDR3 is CASSDSSSVYYNEQFF. CDR3 in DNA: TGTGCCAGCAGTGACTCTTCTAGCGTCTACTACAATGAGCAGTTCTTC.

CDR3 residues: CSVDAGELFF. The CDR3 nucleotides are TGCAGCGTTGATGCCGGGGAGCTGTTTTTT. The chain carries TRBV29-1 and TRBJ2-2; D uncertain. This CDR3 is 10 amino acids long. Germline-derived CDR1 and CDR2 are SQVTM and ANQGSEA. The ends were cut back, 3 bases at V and 6 bases at J, with 2 bases in the middle.

The genes are TRBV18 and TRBJ2-6; weak D call: TRBD2 (7 bases). There are 17 residues in the CDR3. Germline-derived CDR1 and CDR2 are KGHSH and LQKENI. Trimming took off 3 bases at V and 0 bases at J, with 12 bases between the two ends. In DNA, the CDR3 is TGTGCCAGCTCACCCCGGGGGGCGACCTCTGGGGCCAACGTCCTGACTTTC. Translating gives CASSPRGATSGANVLTF.

This clone turned up a few times. The V call is TRBV12-5, the J call TRBJ2-7; tentative D call: TRBD2 (5 bases). The V gene lost 7 bases and the J gene lost 3 bases, with 28 bases spanning the gap. The germline CDR1 and CDR2 sequences are LGHNT and FRNRAP. The CDR3 runs 18 residues. The CDR3 is CASELTGPFTRGYYEQYF. The CDR3 DNA follows: TGTGCTAGTGAACTAACCGGGCCCTTCACCCGGGGTTACTACGAGCAGTACTTC.